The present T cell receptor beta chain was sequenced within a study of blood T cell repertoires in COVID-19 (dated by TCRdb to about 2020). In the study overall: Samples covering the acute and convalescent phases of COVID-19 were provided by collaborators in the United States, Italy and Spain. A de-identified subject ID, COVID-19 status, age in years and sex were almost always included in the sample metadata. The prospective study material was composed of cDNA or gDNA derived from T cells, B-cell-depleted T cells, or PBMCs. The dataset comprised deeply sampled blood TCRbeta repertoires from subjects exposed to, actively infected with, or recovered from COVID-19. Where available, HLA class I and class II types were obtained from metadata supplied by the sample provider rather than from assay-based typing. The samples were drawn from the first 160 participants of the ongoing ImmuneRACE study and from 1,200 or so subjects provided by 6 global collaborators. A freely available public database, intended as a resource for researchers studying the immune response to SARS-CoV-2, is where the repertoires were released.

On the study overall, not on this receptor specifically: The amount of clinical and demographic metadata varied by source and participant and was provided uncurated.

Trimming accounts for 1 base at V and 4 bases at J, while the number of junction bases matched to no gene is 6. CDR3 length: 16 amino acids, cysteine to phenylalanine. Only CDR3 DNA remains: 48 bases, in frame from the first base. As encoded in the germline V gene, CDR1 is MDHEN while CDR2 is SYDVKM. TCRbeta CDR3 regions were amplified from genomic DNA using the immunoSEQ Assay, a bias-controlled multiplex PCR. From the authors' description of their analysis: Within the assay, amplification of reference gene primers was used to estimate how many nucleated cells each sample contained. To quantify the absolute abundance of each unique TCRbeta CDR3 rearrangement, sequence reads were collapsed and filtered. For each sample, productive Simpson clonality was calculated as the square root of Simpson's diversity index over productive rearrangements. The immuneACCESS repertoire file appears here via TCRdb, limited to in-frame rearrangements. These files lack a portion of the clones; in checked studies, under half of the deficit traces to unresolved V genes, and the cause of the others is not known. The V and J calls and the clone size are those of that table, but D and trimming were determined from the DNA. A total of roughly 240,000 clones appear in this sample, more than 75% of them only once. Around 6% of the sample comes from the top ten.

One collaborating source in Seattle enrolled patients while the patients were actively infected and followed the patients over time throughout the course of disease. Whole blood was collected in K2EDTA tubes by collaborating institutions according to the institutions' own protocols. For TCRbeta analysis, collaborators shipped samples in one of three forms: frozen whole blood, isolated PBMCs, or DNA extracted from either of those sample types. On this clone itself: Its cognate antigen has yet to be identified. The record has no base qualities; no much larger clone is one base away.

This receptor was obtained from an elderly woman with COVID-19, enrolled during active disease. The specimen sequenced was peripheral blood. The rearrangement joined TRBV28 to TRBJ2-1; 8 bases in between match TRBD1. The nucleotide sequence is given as TGTGCCAGCAGTTTATTCAGACAGGGGCTGTACAATGAGCAGTTCTTC. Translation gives CASSLFRQGLYNEQFF.